The 5 T cell receptor beta chains reported below all come from one sample, sequenced in a study of blood T cell repertoires in COVID-19. Generated by immunoSEQ multiplex PCR, the TCRdb table keeps only in-frame clones and is missing some. The sample has approximately 170,000 clones, approximately 83% seen once. The source material was peripheral blood. These receptors came from a human donor with acute or convalescent COVID-19. The donor label of this sample is uncertain.

V gene TRBV29-1 combines with J gene TRBJ2-1, with a possible D match to TRBD2 (5 bases). Trimming removed 8 bases from V and 6 bases from J, with 14 bases in between. The CDR3 is 12 amino acids. The V gene's germline CDR1 is SQVTM and CDR2 ANQGSEA. DNA for the CDR3: TGCAGCCTGAGCGGCAATACCAATGAGCAGTTCTTC. Protein sequence: CSLSGNTNEQFF.

The rearrangement uses TRBV21-1 and TRBJ2-1; whether TRBD2, the table's D call, matches the DNA was not checked. TRBV21-1 is recorded as a pseudogene. The length of the CDR3 is 16 residues. Written as DNA, the CDR3 is TGTGCCGGCACGAGCGGGAAAGGGAACTCCTACAATGAGCAGTTCTTC. The encoded protein is CAGTSGKGNSYNEQFF.

This rearrangement joins TRBV27 to TRBJ1-1, with 7 bases fitting TRBD1. The CDR3 is 19 residues long. V trimming: 4 bases; J trimming: 0 bases; junction bases outside the gene matches: 17. In germline, CDR1 is MNHEY, CDR2 SMNVEV (reference sequence). The CDR3 nucleotides read TGTGCCAGCAGTTCCCGACCCGACAGGGAGAGACTCCTGAACACTGAAGCTTTCTTT. Translating gives CASSSRPDRERLLNTEAFF.

This clone was observed once. The rearrangement links TRBV7-3 to TRBJ1-4; no clear D gene. The V end was cut by 10 bases, the J end by 5 bases, with 14 bases between. Germline CDR1 SGHTA, CDR2 FQGTGA. The CDR3 has 13 residues. The CDR3 protein is CATAVTRNEKLFF. The CDR3 region has the DNA TGTGCCACCGCGGTTACCCGGAATGAAAAACTGTTTTTT.

This rearrangement joins TRBV6-5 to TRBJ1-3, with D unclear. Trimming removed 5 bases from V and 2 bases from J, with 7 bases in between. Germline CDR1 MNHEY, CDR2 SVGAGI. The CDR3 runs 13 residues. CDR3 in amino acids: CASSPTAGNTIYF. The CDR3 DNA follows: TGTGCCAGCAGTCCTACAGCTGGAAACACCATATATTTT.